The clone carrying this T cell receptor (beta chain) was found once. The antigen remains undetermined. This sample is drawn from a study of cytomegalovirus exposure and HLA in healthy donors. General observations from the study: Later, an analysis found that TCR clusters from the first cohort tended to co-occur in the 120 validation repertoires. According to reports, the classifier identified cytomegalovirus status with high specificity and sensitivity.

The protocol was immunoSEQ multiplex PCR, while the TCRdb copy is restricted to in-frame clones and leaves out a portion. Of 130,000 to 150,000 clones in the sample, approximately 92% were seen once. What was sequenced was PBMCs. The source is a young woman in good health and CMV-seropositive.

The CDR3 nucleotides are TGTGCGAGCGGGATAAGGGGACTGTATAGCAATCAGCCCCAGCATTTT. Amino acid sequence: CASGIRGLYSNQPQHF. This rearrangement joins TRBV28 to TRBJ1-5; a possible D gene is TRBD1 (5 bases). Germline CDR1 and CDR2: MDHEN and SYDVKM. This CDR3 has 16 residues.